This T cell receptor (beta chain) was sequenced for a study of T cell repertoires in cytomegalovirus infection. Study-level background: Carrying CMV and the relevant HLA type showed in public TCR beta signatures. Study-wide results and limits: CMV-specific TCR beta clonotypes restricted by HLA-C dominated the ex vivo response. Carriers of CMV plus the relevant HLA were identified by cumulative public TCR beta family frequency.

From germline, CDR1 is DFQATT and CDR2 SNEGSKA (reference sequence). The CDR3 is 18 residues long. V lost 6 bases to trimming and J lost 0 bases; unmatched junction nucleotides: 14. This clonotype turned up a few times. What it binds is unknown. TCRdb ran MiXCR on the reads and lists one entry per CDR3 protein. This sample carries more than 55,000 distinct CDR3 sequences, more than 20% of them seen once, and the ten largest clones take roughly two thirds. The clonotype comes from a human donor in good health (CMV status not recorded). Some clones in this sample may be carry-over from other donors' samples. The chain uses TRBV20-1 and TRBJ1-1, with 12 nucleotides matching TRBD1. Specimen: CD8+ T cells from cultured PBMCs, collected from culture after CMV antigen stimulation. The CDR3 DNA follows: TGCAGTGCGCACCCGTTCACCGGGACAGGGGGCTTGAACACTGAAGCTTTCTTT. Protein product: CSAHPFTGTGGLNTEAFF.